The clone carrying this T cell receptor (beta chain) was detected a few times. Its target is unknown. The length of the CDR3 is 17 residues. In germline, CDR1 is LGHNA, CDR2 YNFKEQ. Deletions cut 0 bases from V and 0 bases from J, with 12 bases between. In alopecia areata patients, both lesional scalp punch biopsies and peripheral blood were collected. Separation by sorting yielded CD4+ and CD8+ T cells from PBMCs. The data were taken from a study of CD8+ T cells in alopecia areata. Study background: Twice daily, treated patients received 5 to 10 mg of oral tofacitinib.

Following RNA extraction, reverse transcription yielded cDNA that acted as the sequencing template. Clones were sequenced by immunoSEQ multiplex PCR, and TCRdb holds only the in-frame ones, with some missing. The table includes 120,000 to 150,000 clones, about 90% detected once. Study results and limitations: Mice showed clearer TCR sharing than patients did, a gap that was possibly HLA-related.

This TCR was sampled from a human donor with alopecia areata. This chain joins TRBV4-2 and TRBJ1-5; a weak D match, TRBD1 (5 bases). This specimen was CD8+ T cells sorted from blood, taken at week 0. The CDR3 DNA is TGTGCCAGCAGCCAAGACAGGGATATTGGTAGCAATCAGCCCCAGCATTTT. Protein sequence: CASSQDRDIGSNQPQHF.